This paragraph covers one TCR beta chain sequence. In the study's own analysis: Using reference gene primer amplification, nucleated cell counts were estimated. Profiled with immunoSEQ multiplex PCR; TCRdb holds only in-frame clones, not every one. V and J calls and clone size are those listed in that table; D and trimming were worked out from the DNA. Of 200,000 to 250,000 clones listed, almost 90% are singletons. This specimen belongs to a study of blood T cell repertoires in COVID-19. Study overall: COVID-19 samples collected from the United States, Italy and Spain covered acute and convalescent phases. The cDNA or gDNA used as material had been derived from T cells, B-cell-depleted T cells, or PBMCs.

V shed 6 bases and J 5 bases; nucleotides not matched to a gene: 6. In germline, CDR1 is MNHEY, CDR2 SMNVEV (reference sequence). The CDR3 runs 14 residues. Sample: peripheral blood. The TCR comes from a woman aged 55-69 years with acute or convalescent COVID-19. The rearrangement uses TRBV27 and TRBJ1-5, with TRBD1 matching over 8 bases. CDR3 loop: CASSEQGGHQPQHF. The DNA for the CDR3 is TGTGCCAGCAGCGAACAGGGGGGTCATCAGCCCCAGCATTTT.